This T cell receptor beta chain appears in the sequencing data of a study of regulatory T cells in long-lasting Graves disease (dated by TCRdb to the early 2020s). With respect to the entire study: To count as having persistent Graves' disease, a patient had to have received antithyroid drug treatment for over 5 years with TSH receptor autoantibodies remaining persistently positive. TCR sequencing covered roughly 13 persistent and approximately 20 newly diagnosed Graves' disease patients, around 35 samples in total. The study was conducted in China and was registered as a clinical trial. Peripheral blood TCR sequencing and RNA sequencing compared persistent Graves' disease patients with newly diagnosed Graves' disease patients. Persistent Graves' disease patients in the clinical cohort had taken antithyroid drugs for roughly ten years on average.

This clonotype occurred a few times. Its antigen remains unidentified. It has no much larger one-base neighbor in the sample; base qualities were not kept. General conclusions and limits of the study: Because the primary lesion, thyroid tissue, could not be accessed, the study looked at peripheral blood alone. Sequencing and analysis were restricted to the TCR beta chain. The authors noted that the small sample size was a limitation that may lower accuracy. Persistent disease showed preferential use of TRBV28, TRBJ1-2 and TRBJ2-5, whereas newly diagnosed disease favored TRBV20-1 and TRBJ2-1. Lower TCR Shannon entropy and fewer highly expanded clones were observed in persistent Graves' disease patients than in newly diagnosed patients, which suggested clonal expansion. Patients with persistent disease shared more public clonotypes (fewer than 3,000) than newly diagnosed patients did (nearly 1,000).

The time point label here, explained by the study, means: persistent/refractory GD, antithyroid drugs over 5 years with positive TRAb. For both TCR sequencing and RNA sequencing, RNA was extracted from PBMCs in TRIzol. Graves' disease was diagnosed according to American Thyroid Association guidelines. Patients for the study were recruited at an endocrinology department in Xi'an, China. Each patient gave about 9.1 milliliters of peripheral blood, collected in an EDTA anticoagulant tube. PBMCs were isolated by Ficoll Paque Plus density gradient separation without further T cell sorting. An Agilent 2100 Bioanalyzer and agarose gel were used to assess RNA quality, and a NanoDrop 2000 was used to measure RNA concentration. Including cysteine and phenylalanine, the CDR3 has 14 amino acids. Only the CDR3 portion is preserved as DNA: 42 bases, with reading frame beginning at the first base. Trimming removed 10 bases from V and 2 bases from J; the gene matches leave 10 bases unexplained. The germline V gene (reference sequence) supplies CDR1 LNHDA and CDR2 SQIVND.

Libraries were constructed by multiplex PCR. The run used an Illumina HiSeq 4000. CDR3 regions were amplified by Arm-PCR with iRepertoire HTBI primers to construct TCR beta libraries. Before sequencing, the PCR products underwent gel purification. The authors' pipeline ran thus. Across samples, some 62 TRBV and 13 to 15 TRBJ segments were identified and used for gene usage analysis of CDR3 amino acid clonotypes. Filtered high-quality paired reads were merged into contigs using COPE and FqMerger. BLAST was used to align contigs to IMGT TRBV, TRBD and TRBJ reference genes, with CDR3 defined following IMGT. Any clonotype with a frequency above 0.1% was classified as a highly expanded clone. Shannon entropy served as the measure of repertoire diversity, while the Gini coefficient captured V-J evenness. Clonotypes shared by more than one individual were considered public. TCRdb itself trimmed the public reads at Q25 with fastp, ran MiXCR and retained productive beta chains. Entries that share a CDR3 protein sequence are merged under the most common genes and DNA. TCRdb assigned the V and J calls; the authors' analysis was not used. Recorded for this sample are about 430,000 distinct CDR3 sequences; roughly 21% of them occurred a single time. Clones ranked in the top ten supply more than 13% of the sample.

The chain was built from TRBV19 and TRBJ1-2, with 7 middle bases fitting TRBD1. The receptor's source is a female donor with Graves disease. The source material was peripheral blood mononuclear cells (PBMCs), sampled when the disease was refractory, from a patient treated with antithyroid drugs. Read as DNA, the sequence is TGTGCCACCTCCCTGGGGACAGACAACTATGGCTACACCTTC. The resulting protein is CATSLGTDNYGYTF.